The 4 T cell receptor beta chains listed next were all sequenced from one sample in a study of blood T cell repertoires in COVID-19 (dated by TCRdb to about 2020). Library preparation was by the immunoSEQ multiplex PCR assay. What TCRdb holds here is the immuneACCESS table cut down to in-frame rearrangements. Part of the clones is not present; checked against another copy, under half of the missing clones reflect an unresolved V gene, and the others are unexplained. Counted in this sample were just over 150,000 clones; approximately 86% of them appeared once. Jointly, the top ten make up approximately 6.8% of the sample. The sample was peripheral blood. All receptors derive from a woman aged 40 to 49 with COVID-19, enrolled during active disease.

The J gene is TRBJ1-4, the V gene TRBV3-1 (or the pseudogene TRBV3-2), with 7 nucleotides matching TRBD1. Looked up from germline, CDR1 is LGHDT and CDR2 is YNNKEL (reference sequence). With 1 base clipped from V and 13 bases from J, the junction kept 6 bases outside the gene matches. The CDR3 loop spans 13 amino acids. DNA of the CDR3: TGTGCCAGCAGCCAAGGGCGACAGGGAGGACTGTTTTTT. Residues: CASSQGRQGGLFF.

As DNA, the CDR3 is TGTGCCAGTAGCCAGATCAGGGTTTTATCGGCTCAGCCCCAGCATTTT. Translation gives CASSQIRVLSAQPQHF. V usage is TRBV19 and J usage is TRBJ1-5; D may be TRBD1 (5 bases). There are 16 residues in the CDR3. Germline V CDR1 and CDR2: LNHDA, SQIVND (reference sequence). Trimming removed 6 bases at V and 6 bases at J, with 21 bases between.

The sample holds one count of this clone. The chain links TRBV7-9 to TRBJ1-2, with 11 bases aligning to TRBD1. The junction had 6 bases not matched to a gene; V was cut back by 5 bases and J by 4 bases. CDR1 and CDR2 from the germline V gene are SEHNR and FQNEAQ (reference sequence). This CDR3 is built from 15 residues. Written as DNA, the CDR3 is TGTGCCAGCAGCCAAGGGACAGGGGGTTTCTATGGCTACACCTTC. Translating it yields CASSQGTGGFYGYTF.

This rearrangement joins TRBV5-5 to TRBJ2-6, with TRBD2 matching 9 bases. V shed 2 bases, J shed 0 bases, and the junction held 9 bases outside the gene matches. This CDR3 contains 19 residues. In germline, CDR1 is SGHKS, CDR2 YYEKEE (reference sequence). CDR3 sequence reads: CASSLGPSGEPSGANVLTF. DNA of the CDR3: TGTGCCAGCAGCTTAGGGCCTAGCGGGGAGCCCTCTGGGGCCAACGTCCTGACTTTC.